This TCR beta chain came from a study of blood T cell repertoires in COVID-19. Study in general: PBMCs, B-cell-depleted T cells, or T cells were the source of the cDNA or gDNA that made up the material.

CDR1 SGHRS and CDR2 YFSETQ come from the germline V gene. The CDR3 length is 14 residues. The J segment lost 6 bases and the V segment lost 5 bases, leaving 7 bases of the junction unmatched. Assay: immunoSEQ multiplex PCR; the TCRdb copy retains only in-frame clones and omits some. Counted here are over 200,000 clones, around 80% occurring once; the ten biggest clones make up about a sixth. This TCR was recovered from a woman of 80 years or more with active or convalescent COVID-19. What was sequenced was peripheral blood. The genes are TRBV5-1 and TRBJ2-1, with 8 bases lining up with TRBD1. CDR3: CASSPGQAFNEQFF. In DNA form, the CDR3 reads TGCGCCAGCAGTCCGGGACAGGCTTTCAATGAGCAGTTCTTC.